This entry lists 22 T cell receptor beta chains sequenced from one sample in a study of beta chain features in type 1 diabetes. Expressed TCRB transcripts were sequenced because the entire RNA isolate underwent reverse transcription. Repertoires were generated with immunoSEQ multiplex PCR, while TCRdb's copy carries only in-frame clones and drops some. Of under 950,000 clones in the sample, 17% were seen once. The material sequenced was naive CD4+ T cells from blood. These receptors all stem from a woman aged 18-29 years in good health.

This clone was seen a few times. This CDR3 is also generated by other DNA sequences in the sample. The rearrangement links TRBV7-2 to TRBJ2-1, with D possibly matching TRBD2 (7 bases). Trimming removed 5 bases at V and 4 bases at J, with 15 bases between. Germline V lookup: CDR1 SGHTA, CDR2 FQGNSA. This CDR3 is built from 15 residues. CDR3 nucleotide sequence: TGTGCCAGCAGCAGGGGGAGCGGGGCTTACAATGAGCAGTTCTTC. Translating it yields CASSRGSGAYNEQFF.

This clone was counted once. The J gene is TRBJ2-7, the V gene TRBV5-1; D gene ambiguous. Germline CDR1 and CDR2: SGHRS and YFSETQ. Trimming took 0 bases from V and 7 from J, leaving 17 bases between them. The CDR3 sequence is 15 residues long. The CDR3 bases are TGCGCCAGCAGCTTGGCCTCTAGTACTCCTAGGGAGCAGTACTTC. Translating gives CASSLASSTPREQYF.

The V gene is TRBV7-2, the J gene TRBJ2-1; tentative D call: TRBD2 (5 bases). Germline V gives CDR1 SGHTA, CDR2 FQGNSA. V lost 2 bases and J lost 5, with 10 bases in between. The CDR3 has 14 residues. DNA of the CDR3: TGTGCCAGCAGCTTACGGTCGGGGAACAATGAGCAGTTCTTC. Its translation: CASSLRSGNNEQFF.

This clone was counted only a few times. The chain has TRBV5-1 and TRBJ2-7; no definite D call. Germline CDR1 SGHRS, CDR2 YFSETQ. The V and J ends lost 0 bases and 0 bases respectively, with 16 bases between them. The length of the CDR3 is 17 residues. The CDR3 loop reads CASSLAGKEKSSYEQYF. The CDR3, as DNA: TGCGCCAGCAGCTTGGCAGGTAAAGAGAAGAGCTCCTACGAGCAGTACTTC.

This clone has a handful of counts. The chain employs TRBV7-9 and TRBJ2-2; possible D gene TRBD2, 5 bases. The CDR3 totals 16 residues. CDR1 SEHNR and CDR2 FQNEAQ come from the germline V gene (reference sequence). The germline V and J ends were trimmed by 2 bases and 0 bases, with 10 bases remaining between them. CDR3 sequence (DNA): TGTGCCAGCAGCTTACAGCGGACCGCGAACACCGGGGAGCTGTTTTTT. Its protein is CASSLQRTANTGELFF. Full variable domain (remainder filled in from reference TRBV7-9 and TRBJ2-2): DTGVSQNPRHKITKRGQNVTFRCDPISEHNRLYWYRQTLGQGPEFLTYFQNEAQLEKSRLLSDRFSAERPKGSFSTLEIQRTEQGDSAMYLCASSLQRTANTGELFFGEGSRLTVL.

As DNA, the CDR3 is TGCGCCAGCAGCCACGACTTGCGGGAGGGACACAATGAGCAGTTCTTC. The encoded protein is CASSHDLREGHNEQFF. This chain links TRBV5-1 with TRBJ2-1; 9 nucleotides agree with TRBD2. Germline loops: CDR1 SGHRS, CDR2 YFSETQ. CDR3 length equals 16 residues. With 4 bases clipped from V and 5 bases from J, the junction kept 10 bases outside the gene matches.

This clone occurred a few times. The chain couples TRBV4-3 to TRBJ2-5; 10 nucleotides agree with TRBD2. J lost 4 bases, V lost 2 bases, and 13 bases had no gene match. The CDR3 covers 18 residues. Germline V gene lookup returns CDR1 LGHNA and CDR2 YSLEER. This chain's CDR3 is CASSQLAAGGSLGETQYF. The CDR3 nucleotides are TGCGCCAGCAGCCAATTAGCAGCGGGAGGGTCGTTAGGAGAGACCCAGTACTTC.

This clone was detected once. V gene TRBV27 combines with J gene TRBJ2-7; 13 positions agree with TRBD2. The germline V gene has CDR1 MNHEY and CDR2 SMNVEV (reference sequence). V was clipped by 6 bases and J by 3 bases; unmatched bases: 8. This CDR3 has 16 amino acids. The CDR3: CASSSPTSGRFYEQYF. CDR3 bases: TGTGCCAGCAGCTCCCCGACTAGCGGGAGGTTCTACGAGCAGTACTTC.

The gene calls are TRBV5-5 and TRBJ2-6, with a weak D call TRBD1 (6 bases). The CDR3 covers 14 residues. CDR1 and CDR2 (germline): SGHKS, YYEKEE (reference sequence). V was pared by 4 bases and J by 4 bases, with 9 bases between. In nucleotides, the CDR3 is TGTGCCAGCAGCGGACAGTCCGGGGCCAACGTCCTGACTTTC. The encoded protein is CASSGQSGANVLTF.

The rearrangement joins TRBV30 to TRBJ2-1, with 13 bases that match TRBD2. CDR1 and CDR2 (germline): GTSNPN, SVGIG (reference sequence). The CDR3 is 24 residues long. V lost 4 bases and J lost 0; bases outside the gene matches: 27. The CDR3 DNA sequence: TGTGCCTGGACGACCCCGGGGCCAGGTCCACTAGCGGGAGGGCTCCTCAGCTCCTACAATGAGCAGTTCTTC. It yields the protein CAWTTPGPGPLAGGLLSSYNEQFF.

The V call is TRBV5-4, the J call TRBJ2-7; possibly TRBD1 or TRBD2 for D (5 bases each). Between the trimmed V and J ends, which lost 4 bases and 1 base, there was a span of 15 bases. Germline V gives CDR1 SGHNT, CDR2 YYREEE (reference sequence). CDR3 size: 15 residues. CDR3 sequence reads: CASSGDPNRSYEQYF. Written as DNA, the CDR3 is TGTGCCAGCAGCGGGGACCCCAACCGGTCCTACGAGCAGTACTTC.

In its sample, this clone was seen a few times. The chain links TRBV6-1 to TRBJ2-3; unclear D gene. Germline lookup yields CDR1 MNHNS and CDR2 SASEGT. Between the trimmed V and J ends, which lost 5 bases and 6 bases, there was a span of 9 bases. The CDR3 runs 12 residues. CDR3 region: CASSRLEDTQYF. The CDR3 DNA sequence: TGTGCCAGCAGTCGACTTGAGGATACGCAGTATTTT.

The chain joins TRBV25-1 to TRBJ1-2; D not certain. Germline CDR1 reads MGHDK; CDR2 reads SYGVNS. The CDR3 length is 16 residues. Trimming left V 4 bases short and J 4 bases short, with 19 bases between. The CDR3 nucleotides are TGTGCCAGCAGTGGGGGAGGAAGGGCAGGTTCCTATGGCTACACCTTC. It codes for CASSGGGRAGSYGYTF.

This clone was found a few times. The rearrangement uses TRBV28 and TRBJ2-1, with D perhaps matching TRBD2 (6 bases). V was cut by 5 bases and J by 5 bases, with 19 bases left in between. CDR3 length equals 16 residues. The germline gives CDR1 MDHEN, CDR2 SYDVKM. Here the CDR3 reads CASSPPRLARNNEQFF. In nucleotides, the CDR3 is TGTGCCAGCAGTCCCCCGCGGCTAGCGAGAAACAATGAGCAGTTCTTC.

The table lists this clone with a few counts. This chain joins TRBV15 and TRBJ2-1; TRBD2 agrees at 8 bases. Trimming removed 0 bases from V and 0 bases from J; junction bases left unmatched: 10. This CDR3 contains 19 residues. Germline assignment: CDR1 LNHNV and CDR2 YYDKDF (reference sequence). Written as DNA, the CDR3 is TGTGCCACCAGCAGAGATGAGGGACTAGGCCTAAGCTCCTACAATGAGCAGTTCTTC. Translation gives CATSRDEGLGLSSYNEQFF. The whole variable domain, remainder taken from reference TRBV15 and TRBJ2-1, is DAMVIQNPRYQVTQFGKPVTLSCSQTLNHNVMYWYQQKSSQAPKLLFHYYDKDFNNEADTPDNFQSRRPNTSFCFLDIRSPGLGDTAMYLCATSRDEGLGLSSYNEQFFGPGTRLTVL.

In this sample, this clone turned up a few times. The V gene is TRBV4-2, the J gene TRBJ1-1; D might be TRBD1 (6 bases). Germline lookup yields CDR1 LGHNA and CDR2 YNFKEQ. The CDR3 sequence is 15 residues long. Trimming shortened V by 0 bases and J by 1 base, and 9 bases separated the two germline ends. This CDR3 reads CASSQDATGNTEAFF. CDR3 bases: TGTGCCAGCAGCCAAGATGCGACAGGGAACACTGAAGCTTTCTTT.

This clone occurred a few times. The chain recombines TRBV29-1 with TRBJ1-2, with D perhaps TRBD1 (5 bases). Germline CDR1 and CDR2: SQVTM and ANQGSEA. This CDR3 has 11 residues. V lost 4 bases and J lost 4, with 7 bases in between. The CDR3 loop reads CSVGTLYGYTF. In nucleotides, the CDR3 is TGCAGCGTTGGGACACTCTATGGCTACACCTTC.

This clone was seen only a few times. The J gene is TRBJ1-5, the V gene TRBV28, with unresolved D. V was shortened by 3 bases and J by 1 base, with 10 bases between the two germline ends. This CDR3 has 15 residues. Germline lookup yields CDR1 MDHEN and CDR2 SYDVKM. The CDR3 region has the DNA TGTGCCAGCAGTTTGGTGGTTAAGAGCAATCAGCCCCAGCATTTT. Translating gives CASSLVVKSNQPQHF.

The CDR3 DNA sequence: TGTGCCAGCACCCCTAGGATGAGTGAGCAGTTCTTC. This encodes CASTPRMSEQFF. This chain uses TRBV7-9 with TRBJ2-1; no definite D call. Trimming pared 7 bases from V and 9 bases from J, leaving 13 bases between. CDR3 length equals 12 residues. CDR1 is SEHNR, CDR2 FQNEAQ, per germline (reference sequence).

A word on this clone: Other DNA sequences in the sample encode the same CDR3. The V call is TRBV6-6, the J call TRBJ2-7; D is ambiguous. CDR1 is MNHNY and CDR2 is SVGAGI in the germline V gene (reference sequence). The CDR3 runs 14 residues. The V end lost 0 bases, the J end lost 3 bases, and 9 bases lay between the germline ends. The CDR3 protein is CASSYSGSSYEQYF. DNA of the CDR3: TGTGCCAGCAGTTACTCGGGTAGTAGCTACGAGCAGTACTTC.

This CDR3 reads CASTPGLAGGPGYYNEQFF. CDR3 sequence (DNA): TGTGCCAGCACCCCCGGACTAGCGGGAGGGCCGGGGTATTACAATGAGCAGTTCTTC. The V gene is TRBV9, the J gene TRBJ2-1; 15 nucleotides agree with TRBD2. There are 19 residues in the CDR3. Germline V CDR1 and CDR2: SGDLS, YYNGEE. V lost 6 bases to trimming and J lost 4 bases; unmatched junction nucleotides: 14. The full variable domain, its missing parts supplied by reference TRBV9 and TRBJ2-1, is DSGVTQTPKHLITATGQRVTLRCSPRSGDLSVYWYQQSLDQGLQFLIQYYNGEERAKGNILERFSAQQFPDLHSELNLSSLELGDSALYFCASTPGLAGGPGYYNEQFFGPGTRLTVL.

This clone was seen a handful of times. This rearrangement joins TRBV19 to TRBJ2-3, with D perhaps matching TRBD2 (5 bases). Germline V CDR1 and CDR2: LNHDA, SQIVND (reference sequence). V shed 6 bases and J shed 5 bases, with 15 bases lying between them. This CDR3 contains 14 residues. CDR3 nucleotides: TGTGCCAGTAGCCCTTATCAACTAGGAGATACGCAGTATTTT. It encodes CASSPYQLGDTQYF. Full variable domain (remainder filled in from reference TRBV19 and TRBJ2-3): DGGITQSPKYLFRKEGQNVTLSCEQNLNHDAMYWYRQDPGQGLRLIYYSQIVNDFQKGDIAEGYSVSREKKESFPLTVTSAQKNPTAFYLCASSPYQLGDTQYFGPGTRLTVL.